Each of the 11 T cell receptor beta chains below was sequenced from the same sample in a study of blood T cell repertoires in COVID-19. The method was immunoSEQ multiplex PCR; TCRdb's version includes in-frame clones alone and lacks a portion of them. The sample lists 150,000 to 200,000 clones; about 82% were seen once. The sequencing sample was made of peripheral blood. All receptors derive from a man aged 50 to 60 with active or convalescent COVID-19.

The chain couples TRBV5-6 to TRBJ1-3; D is uncertain. The CDR3 has 13 amino acids. Trimming left V 6 bases short and J 8 bases short, with 15 bases between. Germline V CDR1 and CDR2: SGHDT, YYEEEE. DNA of the CDR3: TGTGCCAGCACCCAAACCCCCGGTTACACCATATATTTT. This sequence encodes CASTQTPGYTIYF. Drawing the rest from reference TRBV5-6 and TRBJ1-3, the complete variable domain is DAGVTQSPTHLIKTRGQQVTLRCSPKSGHDTVSWYQQALGQGPQFIFQYYEEEERQRGNFPDRFSGHQFPNYSSELNVNALLLGDSALYLCASTQTPGYTIYFGEGSWLTVV.

This chain uses TRBV3-1 (or the pseudogene TRBV3-2) with TRBJ1-1; weak D call: TRBD1 (6 bases). The CDR3 is 13 amino acids. Germline assignment: CDR1 LGHDT and CDR2 YNNKEL (reference sequence). Trimming stripped 6 bases from V and 4 bases from J, with 12 bases between. The CDR3 DNA is TGTGCCAGCAGGGACCAGGGGACCACTGAAGCTTTCTTT. It encodes CASRDQGTTEAFF.

This rearrangement joins TRBV19 to TRBJ2-1, with 8 nucleotides matching TRBD2. This CDR3 spans 16 amino acids. V was clipped by 4 bases and J by 0 bases; unmatched bases: 5. Germline V CDR1 and CDR2: LNHDA, SQIVND (reference sequence). The CDR3 DNA is TGTGCCAGTAGTAAAGCGGGAGCCACCTCCTACAATGAGCAGTTCTTC. Translating gives CASSKAGATSYNEQFF.

Only a few counts were recorded for this clone. This chain connects TRBV5-1 to TRBJ1-3; 9 bases map to TRBD1. Germline assignment: CDR1 SGHRS and CDR2 YFSETQ. V shed 4 bases and J 3 bases; nucleotides not matched to a gene: 5. The CDR3 is 15 amino acids. CDR3: CASSLQGADGNTIYF. DNA for the CDR3: TGCGCCAGCAGCCTACAGGGGGCTGATGGAAACACCATATATTTT.

The chain recombines TRBV25-1 with TRBJ1-6, with D perhaps TRBD1 (5 bases). Germline-derived CDR1 and CDR2 are MGHDK and SYGVNS. Trimming stripped 1 base from V and 6 bases from J, with 10 bases between. The CDR3 contains 15 residues. The CDR3 loop reads CASSEWGPSNSPLHF. For the CDR3, the DNA is TGTGCCAGCAGTGAATGGGGCCCGAGTAATTCACCCCTCCACTTT.

This clone was found a few times. This chain links TRBV7-8 with TRBJ2-7; D is undetermined. CDR1 SGHVS and CDR2 FQNEAQ come from the germline V gene. The CDR3 covers 13 residues. V gave up 4 bases and J gave up 3 bases, with 10 bases separating them. The CDR3 is CASSSYNFYEQYF. CDR3 DNA sequence: TGTGCCAGCAGCTCCTATAATTTCTACGAGCAGTACTTC. Full variable domain (remainder filled in from reference TRBV7-8 and TRBJ2-7): GAGVSQSPRYKVAKRGQDVALRCDPISGHVSLFWYQQALGQGPEFLTYFQNEAQLDKSGLPSDRFFAERPEGSVSTLKIQRTQQEDSAVYLCASSSYNFYEQYFGPGTRLTVT.

The V and J genes are TRBV12-5 and TRBJ1-3; 9 bases agree with TRBD1. The CDR3 extends over 19 amino acids. The V gene's germline CDR1 is LGHNT and CDR2 FRNRAP. Trimming removed 5 bases from V and 1 base from J; junction bases left unmatched: 15. The DNA of the CDR3 is TGTGCTAGTGGTATCCGGGACAGGGTTCTTCTAGGGTCTGGAAACACCATATATTTT. Translated: CASGIRDRVLLGSGNTIYF.

The rearrangement joins TRBV21-1 to TRBJ1-2; TRBD1, the table's D call, lacks a check against the DNA. TRBV21-1 corresponds to a pseudogene. CDR3 length: 15 amino acids. CDR3 in DNA: TGTGCCAGCAGCAAGAGTCTTGGGGACATCTATGGCTACACCTTC. Translated: CASSKSLGDIYGYTF.

For the CDR3, the DNA is TGTGCCACCAGCAGAGCTGGAGGGAGGCCCGAGGAGACCCAGTACTTC. Translating gives CATSRAGGRPEETQYF. The chain joins TRBV15 to TRBJ2-5; D is perhaps TRBD2 (6 bases). V lost 1 base, J lost 5 bases, and 17 bases lay in between. CDR1 and CDR2 (germline): LNHNV, YYDKDF (reference sequence). The CDR3 extends over 16 amino acids.

With respect to this clone: Its ends do not fully match the called genes, so a read error is possible. V is TRBV18 and J is TRBJ1-2; the D gene is possibly TRBD1 (5 bases). The CDR3 extends over 12 amino acids. Germline loops: CDR1 KGHSH, CDR2 LQKENI. CDR3 coding DNA: TGTGCCAGCTCACCCCTGGAGGGGAGTGGAGACTTC. It codes for CASSPLEGSGDF.

This clone came up once. V usage is TRBV15 and J usage is TRBJ2-5; D remains unclear. V was pared by 3 bases and J by 5 bases, with 10 bases between. CDR1 LNHNV and CDR2 YYDKDF come from the germline V gene (reference sequence). The CDR3 is made up of 13 amino acids. The CDR3 reads CATSRGLGETQYF. CDR3 sequence (DNA): TGTGCCACCAGCAGGGGTTTGGGCGAGACCCAGTACTTC. The entire variable domain, with the rest obtained from reference TRBV15 and TRBJ2-5, is as follows: DAMVIQNPRYQVTQFGKPVTLSCSQTLNHNVMYWYQQKSSQAPKLLFHYYDKDFNNEADTPDNFQSRRPNTSFCFLDIRSPGLGDTAMYLCATSRGLGETQYFGPGTRLLVL.